This T cell receptor (beta chain) was sequenced for a study of T cells in Graves' hyperthyroidism and ophthalmopathy. This clonotype was detected ten times or more. There were TCR beta CDR3 regions amplified from RNA transcripts. First-round RT-PCR targeting the TCR CDR3 was performed with the HTBI primer set. TCRdb fed the multiplex PCR reads into MiXCR, producing one record per CDR3 protein. The table records hundreds of thousands of distinct CDR3 sequences, 15% to 20% of them present only once. Trimming pared 3 bases from V and 4 bases from J, leaving 6 bases between. CDR3 length: 12 amino acids. The V gene's germline CDR1 is MDHEN and CDR2 SYDVKM.

The source is a man aged 40-49 years with Graves' ophthalmopathy. The sequenced sample was blood. The chain uses TRBV28 and TRBJ1-1; D is unresolved. CDR3 DNA: TGTGCCAGCAGTTTTGCCGTCACTGAAGCTTTCTTT. Amino acid sequence: CASSFAVTEAFF.